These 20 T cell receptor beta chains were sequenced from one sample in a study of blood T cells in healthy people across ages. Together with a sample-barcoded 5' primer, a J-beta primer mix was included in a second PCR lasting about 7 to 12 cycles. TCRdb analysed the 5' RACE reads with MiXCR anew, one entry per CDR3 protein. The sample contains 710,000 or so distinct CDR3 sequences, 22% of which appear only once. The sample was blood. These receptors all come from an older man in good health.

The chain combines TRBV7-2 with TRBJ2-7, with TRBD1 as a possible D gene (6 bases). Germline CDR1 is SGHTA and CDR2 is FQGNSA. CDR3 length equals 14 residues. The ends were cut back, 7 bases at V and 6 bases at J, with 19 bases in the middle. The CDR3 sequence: CASKKPSRGGEQYF. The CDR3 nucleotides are TGTGCCAGCAAAAAACCCTCCAGGGGCGGCGAGCAGTACTTC.

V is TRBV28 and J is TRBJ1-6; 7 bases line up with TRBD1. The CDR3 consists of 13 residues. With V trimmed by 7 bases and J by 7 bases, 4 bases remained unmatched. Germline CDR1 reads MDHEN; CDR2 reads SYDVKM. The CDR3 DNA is TGTGCCAGCAAGACAGGGCCCAATTCACCCCTCCACTTT. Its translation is CASKTGPNSPLHF.

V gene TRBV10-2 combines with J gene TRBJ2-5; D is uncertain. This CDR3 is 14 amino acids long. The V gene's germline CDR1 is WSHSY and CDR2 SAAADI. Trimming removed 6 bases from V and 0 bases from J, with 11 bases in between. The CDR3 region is CASSEDTYQETQYF. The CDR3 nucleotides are TGCGCCAGCAGCGAAGACACATACCAAGAGACCCAGTACTTC.

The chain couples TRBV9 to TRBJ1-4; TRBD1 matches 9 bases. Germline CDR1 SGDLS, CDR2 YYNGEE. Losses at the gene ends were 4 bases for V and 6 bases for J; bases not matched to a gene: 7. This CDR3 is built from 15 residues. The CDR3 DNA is TGTGCCAGCAGCCTATCGGGACAGGGAGATGAAAAACTGTTTTTT. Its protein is CASSLSGQGDEKLFF.

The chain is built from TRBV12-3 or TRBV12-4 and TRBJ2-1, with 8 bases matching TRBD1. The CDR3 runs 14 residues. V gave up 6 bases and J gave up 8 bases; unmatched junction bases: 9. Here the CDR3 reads CASSKRTGIDEQFF. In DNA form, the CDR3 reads TGTGCCAGCAGCAAAAGGACAGGGATCGATGAGCAGTTCTTC.

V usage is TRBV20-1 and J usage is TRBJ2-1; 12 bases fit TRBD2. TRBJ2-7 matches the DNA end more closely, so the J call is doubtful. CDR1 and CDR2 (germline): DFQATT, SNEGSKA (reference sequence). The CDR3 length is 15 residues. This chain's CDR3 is CSAIGLAGRSYEQYF. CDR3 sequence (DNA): TGCAGTGCTATTGGACTAGCGGGGAGGTCCTACGAGCAGTACTTC.

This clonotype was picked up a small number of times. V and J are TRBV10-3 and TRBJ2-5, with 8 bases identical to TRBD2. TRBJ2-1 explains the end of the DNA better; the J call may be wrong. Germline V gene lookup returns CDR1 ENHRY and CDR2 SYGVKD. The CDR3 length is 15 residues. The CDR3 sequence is CAISELAGGRNEQFF. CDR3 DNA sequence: TGTGCCATCAGTGAGTTGGCGGGGGGCAGGAATGAGCAGTTCTTC.

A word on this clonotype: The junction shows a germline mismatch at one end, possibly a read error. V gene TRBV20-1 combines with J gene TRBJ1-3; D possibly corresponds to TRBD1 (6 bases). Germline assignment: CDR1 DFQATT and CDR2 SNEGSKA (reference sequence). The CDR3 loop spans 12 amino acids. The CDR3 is CSATGVGNTTYF. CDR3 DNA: TGCAGTGCTACAGGGGTTGGAAACACCACATATTTT.

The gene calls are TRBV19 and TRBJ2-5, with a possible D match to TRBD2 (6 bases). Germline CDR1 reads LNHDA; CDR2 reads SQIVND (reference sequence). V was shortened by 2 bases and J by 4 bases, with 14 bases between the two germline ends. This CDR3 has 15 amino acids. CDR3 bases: TGTGCCAGTAGTATATCGGGAGTGGTACGAGAGACCCAGTACTTC. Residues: CASSISGVVRETQYF.

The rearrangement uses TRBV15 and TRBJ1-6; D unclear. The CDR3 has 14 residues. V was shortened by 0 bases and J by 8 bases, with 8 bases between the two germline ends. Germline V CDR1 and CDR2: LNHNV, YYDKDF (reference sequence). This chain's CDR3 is CATSRDQAHSPLHF. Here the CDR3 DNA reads TGTGCCACCAGCAGAGATCAGGCGCATTCACCCCTCCACTTT. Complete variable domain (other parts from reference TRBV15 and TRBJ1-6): DAMVIQNPRYQVTQFGKPVTLSCSQTLNHNVMYWYQQKSSQAPKLLFHYYDKDFNNEADTPDNFQSRRPNTSFCFLDIRSPGLGDTAMYLCATSRDQAHSPLHFGNGTRLTVT.

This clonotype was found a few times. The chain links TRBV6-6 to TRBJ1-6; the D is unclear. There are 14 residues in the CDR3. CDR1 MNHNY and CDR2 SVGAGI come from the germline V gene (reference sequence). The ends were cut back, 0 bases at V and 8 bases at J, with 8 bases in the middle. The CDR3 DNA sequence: TGTGCCAGCAGTTACTCGACGGGAGATTCACCCCTCCACTTT. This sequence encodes CASSYSTGDSPLHF.

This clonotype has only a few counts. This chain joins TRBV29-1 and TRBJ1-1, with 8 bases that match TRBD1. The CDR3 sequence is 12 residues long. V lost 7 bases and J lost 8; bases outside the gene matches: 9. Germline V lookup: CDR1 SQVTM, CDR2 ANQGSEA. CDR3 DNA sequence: TGCAGCGCCGGGGGGTCAGGGGGCGAAGCTTTCTTT. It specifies CSAGGSGGEAFF.

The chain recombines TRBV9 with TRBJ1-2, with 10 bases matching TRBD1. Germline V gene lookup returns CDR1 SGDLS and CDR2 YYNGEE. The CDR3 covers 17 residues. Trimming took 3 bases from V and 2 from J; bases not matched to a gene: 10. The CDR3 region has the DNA TGTGCCAGCAGCGCGGGACAGGGGAGTGTCCTGAACTATGGCTACACCTTC. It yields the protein CASSAGQGSVLNYGYTF.

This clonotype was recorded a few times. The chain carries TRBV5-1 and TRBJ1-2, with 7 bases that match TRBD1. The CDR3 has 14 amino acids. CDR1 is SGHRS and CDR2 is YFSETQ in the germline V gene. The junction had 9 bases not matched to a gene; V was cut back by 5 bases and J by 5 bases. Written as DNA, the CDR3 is TGCGCCAGCAGGCCCGGGGACAGCATTTATGGCTACACCTTC. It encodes CASRPGDSIYGYTF.

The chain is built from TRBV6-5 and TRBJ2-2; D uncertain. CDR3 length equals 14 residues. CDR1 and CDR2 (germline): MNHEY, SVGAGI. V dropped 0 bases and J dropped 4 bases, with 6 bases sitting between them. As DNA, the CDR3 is TGTGCCAGCAGTTACTCCAGGCCCACCGGGGAGCTGTTTTTT. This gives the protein CASSYSRPTGELFF.

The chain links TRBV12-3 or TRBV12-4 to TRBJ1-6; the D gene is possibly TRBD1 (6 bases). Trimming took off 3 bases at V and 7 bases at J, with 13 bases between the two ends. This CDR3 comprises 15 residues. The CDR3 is CASSFGAGENSPLHF. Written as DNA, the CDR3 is TGTGCCAGCAGTTTCGGTGCAGGGGAAAATTCACCCCTCCACTTT.

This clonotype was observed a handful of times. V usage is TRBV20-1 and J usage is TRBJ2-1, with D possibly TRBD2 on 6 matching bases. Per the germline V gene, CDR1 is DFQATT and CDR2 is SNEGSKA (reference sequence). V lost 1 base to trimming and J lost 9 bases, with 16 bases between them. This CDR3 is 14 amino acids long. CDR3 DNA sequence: TGCAGTGCTAGAGCCCAACTAGCTGGGGGTGAGCAGTTCTTC. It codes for CSARAQLAGGEQFF.

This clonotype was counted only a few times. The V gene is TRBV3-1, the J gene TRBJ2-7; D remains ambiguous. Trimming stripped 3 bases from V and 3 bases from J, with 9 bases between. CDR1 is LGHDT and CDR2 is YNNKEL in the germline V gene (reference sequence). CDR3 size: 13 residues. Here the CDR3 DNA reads TGTGCCAGCAGCCATTTCGTCGACTACGAGCAGTACTTC. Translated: CASSHFVDYEQYF.

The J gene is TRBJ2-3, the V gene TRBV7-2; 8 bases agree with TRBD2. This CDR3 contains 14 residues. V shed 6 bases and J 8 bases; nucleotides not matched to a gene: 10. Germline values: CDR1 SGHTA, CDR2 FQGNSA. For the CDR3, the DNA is TGTGCCAGCAGTGCCGGGAGGGAGCAAGTTACGCAGTATTTT. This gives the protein CASSAGREQVTQYF.

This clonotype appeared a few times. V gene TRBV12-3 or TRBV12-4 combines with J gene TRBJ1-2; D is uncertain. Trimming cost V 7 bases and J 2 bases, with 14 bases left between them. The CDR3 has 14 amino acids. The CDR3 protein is CASTLGPLNYGYTF. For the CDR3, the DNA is TGTGCCAGCACCCTAGGACCGCTAAACTATGGCTACACCTTC.